These 11 T cell receptor beta chains came from one sample sequenced in a study of CD8+CD57+ T cells in acquired aplastic anemia. An expansion of CD8+CD57+ cells by flow cytometry had been shown in patients chosen for sequencing. The study profiled TCR beta VDJ and CDR3 using genomic DNA as template. From the reads, TCRdb called clonotypes with MiXCR, one entry per CDR3 protein. The sample carries about 240,000 distinct CDR3 sequences, more than 45% recorded once. Input material: sorted CD4+, CD8+, or CD8+CD57+ T cells (not recorded which) from PBMCs. All receptors derive from a human donor with aplastic anemia.

There are a few counts of this clonotype. The chain employs TRBV20-1 and TRBJ1-2; D unresolved. This CDR3 is 11 amino acids long. V gave up 1 base and J gave up 5 bases, with 5 bases separating them. Germline loops: CDR1 DFQATT, CDR2 SNEGSKA (reference sequence). The CDR3 DNA sequence: TGCAGTGCTAGAGGCCTTTATGGCTACACCTTC. Its translation is CSARGLYGYTF.

The chain carries TRBV10-3 and TRBJ1-6; D uncertain. Trimming stripped 10 bases from V and 0 bases from J, with 13 bases between. The CDR3 is 15 residues long. Germline-derived CDR1 and CDR2 are ENHRY and SYGVKD. The CDR3 spells CATRNGSSYNSPLHF. CDR3 bases: TGTGCCACCCGAAACGGTAGCTCCTATAATTCACCCCTCCACTTT.

The V gene is TRBV9, the J gene TRBJ1-1, with a possible D match to TRBD1 (6 bases). Germline-derived CDR1 and CDR2 are SGDLS and YYNGEE. V shed 1 base and J shed 0 bases, with 16 bases lying between them. The CDR3 length is 17 residues. The DNA of the CDR3 is TGTGCCAGCAGCGTAAGCGGGACAAACAAATTGAACACTGAAGCTTTCTTT. Its protein is CASSVSGTNKLNTEAFF.

This clonotype occurred many times. This chain links TRBV7-8 with TRBJ2-5; the match to TRBD2 covers 12 bases. The germline CDR1 and CDR2 sequences are SGHVS and FQNEAQ. The trim removed 2 bases at V and 5 bases at J, leaving 6 bases unmatched. The CDR3 is 16 amino acids. CDR3 amino acids: CASSLPTSGSGETQYF. In nucleotides, the CDR3 is TGTGCCAGCAGCTTACCGACTAGCGGGAGTGGGGAGACCCAGTACTTC.

As for this clonotype: A much larger clone lies one base from this, so it may be a read error. The CDR3 does not close with the conserved phenylalanine or tryptophan, likely indicating a read error. This chain connects TRBV9 to TRBJ2-7, with D tentatively TRBD1 (6 bases). The CDR3 contains 14 residues. Germline CDR1 reads SGDLS; CDR2 reads YYNGEE. V was pared by 3 bases and J by 3 bases, with 13 bases between. CDR3 DNA: TGTGCCAGCAGCGCCGCCGGGACAAACTACGAGCAGTACTCC. Translating it yields CASSAAGTNYEQYS.

This clonotype was detected many times. The chain has TRBV5-1 and TRBJ2-5; possibly TRBD2 for D (6 bases). The length of the CDR3 is 16 residues. V was trimmed by 2 bases and J by 2 bases, leaving 16 bases between them. In germline, CDR1 is SGHRS, CDR2 YFSETQ. CDR3 in amino acids: CASSFFPQEGQETQYF. The CDR3 nucleotides are TGCGCCAGCAGCTTTTTCCCACAGGAGGGGCAAGAGACCCAGTACTTC.

The chain is built from TRBV7-9 and TRBJ1-1; D is undetermined. The V end lost 5 bases, the J end lost 3 bases, and 7 bases lay between the germline ends. CDR1 is SEHNR, CDR2 FQNEAQ, per germline (reference sequence). The CDR3 spans 12 residues. The CDR3 DNA reads as TGTGCCAGCAGCCCCTGGGACACTGAAGCTTTCTTT. Translating it yields CASSPWDTEAFF.

In its sample, this clonotype was seen many times. The rearrangement uses TRBV11-2 and TRBJ2-7; a weak D match, TRBD1 (6 bases). The germline V gene has CDR1 SGHAT and CDR2 FQNNGV. Trimming took 6 bases from V and 2 from J, leaving 20 bases between them. The CDR3 has 16 residues. CDR3 amino acids: CASSRIPTGNPYEQYF. The CDR3 region has the DNA TGTGCCAGCAGTCGTATCCCGACAGGCAATCCCTACGAGCAGTACTTC.

This clonotype showed up just a few times. The J gene is TRBJ1-1, the V gene TRBV20-1, with TRBD1 identical over 8 bases. Unmatched junction bases numbered 9, after V lost 3 bases and J lost 3 bases. Germline-derived CDR1 and CDR2 are DFQATT and SNEGSKA (reference sequence). The CDR3 length is 15 residues. The CDR3 region has the DNA TGCAGTGCTAGCGGGGCAGGGGGCGTAGACACTGAAGCTTTCTTT. As protein: CSASGAGGVDTEAFF.

The chain carries TRBV19 and TRBJ1-5; 8 bases map to TRBD1. J was trimmed by 0 bases and V by 5 bases; bases with no gene match: 3. The CDR3 consists of 15 residues. Germline CDR1 reads LNHDA; CDR2 reads SQIVND (reference sequence). The CDR3 loop is CASSDRGRSNQPQHF. The CDR3, as DNA: TGTGCCAGTAGTGACAGGGGACGTAGCAATCAGCCCCAGCATTTT.

This clonotype was seen a handful of times. The chain joins TRBV27 to TRBJ2-7; 8 bases agree with TRBD2. CDR1 is MNHEY, CDR2 SMNVEV, per germline (reference sequence). The CDR3 contains 15 residues. V was clipped by 6 bases and J by 0 bases; unmatched bases: 7. CDR3 nucleotide sequence: TGTGCCAGCAGCCCGGGGGGGGTCGGCTCCTACGAGCAGTACTTC. Translating it yields CASSPGGVGSYEQYF.